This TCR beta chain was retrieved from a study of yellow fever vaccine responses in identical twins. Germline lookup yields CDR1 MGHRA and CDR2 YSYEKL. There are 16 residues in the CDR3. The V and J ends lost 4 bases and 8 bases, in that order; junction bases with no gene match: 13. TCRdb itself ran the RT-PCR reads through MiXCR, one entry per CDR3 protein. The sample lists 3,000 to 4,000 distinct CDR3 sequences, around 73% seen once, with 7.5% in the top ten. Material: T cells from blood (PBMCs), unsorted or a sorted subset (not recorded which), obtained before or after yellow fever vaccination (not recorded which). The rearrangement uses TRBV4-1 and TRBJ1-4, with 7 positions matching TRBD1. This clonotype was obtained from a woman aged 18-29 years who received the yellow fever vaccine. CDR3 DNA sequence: TGCGCCAGCAGCCCGGCAACGACAGGGTCGGCAGAAAAACTGTTTTTT. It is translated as CASSPATTGSAEKLFF.